The clone carrying this T cell receptor beta chain was observed once. What it recognizes is unknown. TCRdb re-derived calls from the 5' RACE reads in MiXCR, one entry per CDR3 protein. The sample has about 660,000 distinct CDR3 sequences, 8.5% to 9% seen once. This sample stems from a study of identical twins. Points from the study as a whole: The same donors were not followed; conclusions instead depended on cross-sectional statistical analysis.

The CDR3 loop spans 13 amino acids. In germline, CDR1 is GTSNPN, CDR2 SVGIG (reference sequence). Trimming pared 0 bases from V and 9 bases from J, leaving 12 bases between. These data also featured in a second study, about yellow fever vaccine responses in identical twins. That investigation notes: Twins' vaccine T cell responses were reported to seem partly convergent and partly personalized.

The sequence was obtained from a woman between 18 and 30 years old in good health. This chain uses TRBV30 with TRBJ2-4; weak D call: TRBD2 (6 bases). The material sequenced was PBMCs. The CDR3 DNA follows: TGTGCCTGGAGTGTAGGTAGCGGTAGCATTCAGTACTTC. It translates to CAWSVGSGSIQYF.